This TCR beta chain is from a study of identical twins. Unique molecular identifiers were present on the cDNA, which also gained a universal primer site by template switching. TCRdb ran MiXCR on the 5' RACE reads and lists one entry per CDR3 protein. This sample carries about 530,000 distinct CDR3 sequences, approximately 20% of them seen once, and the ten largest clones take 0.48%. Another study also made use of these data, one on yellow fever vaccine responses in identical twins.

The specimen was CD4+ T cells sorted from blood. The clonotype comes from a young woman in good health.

Here the CDR3 reads CSVAGSYNEQFF. In nucleotides, the CDR3 is TGCAGCGTTGCGGGCTCCTACAATGAGCAGTTCTTC. This chain connects TRBV29-1 to TRBJ2-1; D ambiguous. The germline gives CDR1 SQVTM, CDR2 ANQGSEA. V gave up 4 bases and J gave up 0 bases, with 4 bases separating them. The CDR3 contains 12 residues.